This T cell receptor beta chain was sequenced in a study of blood T cell repertoires in COVID-19. The overall study: The United States, Italy and Spain provided the acute and convalescent COVID-19 samples.

This CDR3 has 16 amino acids. J gave up 4 bases and V 3 bases, and 8 bases lay outside the gene matches. Germline V gene lookup returns CDR1 SGHAT and CDR2 FQNNGV. Original analysis: Cell counts per sample came from amplifying reference gene primers. The protocol was immunoSEQ multiplex PCR, while the TCRdb copy is restricted to in-frame clones and leaves out a portion. V, J and clone size derive from that table, while D and trimming were established from the DNA sequence. The data hold some 200,000 clones, with about 85% observed a single time. This TCR came from a woman younger than 30 who had recovered from COVID-19. Sequenced sample: peripheral blood. V gene TRBV11-2 combines with J gene TRBJ1-5; 8 bases match TRBD1. CDR3 sequence reads: CASSLLRTGQNQPQHF. The DNA for the CDR3 is TGTGCCAGCAGCTTGTTACGGACAGGGCAAAATCAGCCCCAGCATTTT.